Sequencing of this T cell receptor beta chain was carried out in a study of blood T cell repertoires in COVID-19. About the research overall: Material from acute and convalescent COVID-19 was sourced from the United States, Italy and Spain. Nucleic acid was either cDNA or gDNA, and it came from T cells, B-cell-depleted T cells, or PBMCs.

This table comes from immunoSEQ multiplex PCR, and its TCRdb copy is limited to in-frame clones, with some not included. The sample records roughly 70,000 clones, roughly nine tenths being singletons. After removal of 5 bases from V and 0 bases from J, the junction contained 4 bases not matched to a gene. The CDR3 extends over 14 amino acids. CDR1 and CDR2 (germline): MNHEY, SVGAGI. J is TRBJ2-7 and V is TRBV6-5; 7 bases match TRBD2. What was sequenced was peripheral blood. This TCR was sampled from a man between 65 and 80 years old with active COVID-19. The CDR3 DNA sequence: TGTGCCAGCAGTCGGGGACTAACCTCCTACGAGCAGTACTTC. Translated, it gives CASSRGLTSYEQYF.